This T cell receptor beta chain was sequenced during a study of glioma-infiltrating T cells after dendritic cell vaccination. As for the study in general: Three intradermal dendritic cell vaccine injections were given every two weeks.

Assay: immunoSEQ multiplex PCR; the TCRdb copy retains only in-frame clones and omits some. The table includes 95,000 to 110,000 clones, about four fifths detected once. The sequence was collected from a human donor with glioblastoma. This specimen was blood, taken before dendritic cell vaccination.

CDR3 DNA: TGCGCCAGCAGCGAAGGGGGGGGCGCGGGGTATGGCTACACCTTC. It yields the protein CASSEGGGAGYGYTF. This rearrangement joins TRBV4-1 to TRBJ1-2, with a tentative D call TRBD1 (6 bases). There are 15 residues in the CDR3. The germline V gene encodes CDR1 MGHRA and CDR2 YSYEKL. V was pared by 5 bases and J by 5 bases, with 18 bases between.